This T cell receptor (beta chain) emerged from a study of blood T cell repertoires in COVID-19. Profiled with immunoSEQ multiplex PCR; TCRdb holds only in-frame clones, not every one. Of 350,000 to 500,000 clones in the sample, approximately 90% were seen once. This CDR3 region has 13 residues. V lost 2 bases to trimming and J lost 0 bases, with 5 bases between them. From germline, CDR1 is SGHNT and CDR2 YENEEA. The origin of this receptor is a man aged 18 to 29 with COVID-19, enrolled during active disease. The chain uses TRBV11-3 and TRBJ2-7; no clear D. Sequenced material: peripheral blood. In DNA, the CDR3 is TGTGCCAGCAGCTTACAGGTCTCCTACGAGCAGTACTTC. Translation: CASSLQVSYEQYF.